These 19 T cell receptor beta chains share one sample of origin, sequenced in a study of blood T cell repertoires in COVID-19. The assay was immunoSEQ multiplex PCR, and TCRdb's table has in-frame clones only and misses some. The table has over 60,000 clones, 80% to 95% seen once; the top ten hold over 5.5%. Source material: peripheral blood. These TCRs come from a human donor in a cohort sampled during active COVID-19.

This rearrangement joins TRBV7-9 to TRBJ2-6; 10 nucleotides line up with TRBD1. The V and J ends lost 5 bases and 13 bases, in that order; junction bases with no gene match: 14. Per the germline V gene, CDR1 is SEHNR and CDR2 is FQNEAQ (reference sequence). The CDR3 is 16 amino acids. The CDR3 protein is CASSRPTGGRFEVLTF. In DNA form, the CDR3 reads TGTGCCAGCAGCCGGCCGACAGGGGGCCGTTTCGAGGTCCTGACTTTC. The whole variable domain, remainder taken from reference TRBV7-9 and TRBJ2-6, is DTGVSQNPRHKITKRGQNVTFRCDPISEHNRLYWYRQTLGQGPEFLTYFQNEAQLEKSRLLSDRFSAERPKGSFSTLEIQRTEQGDSAMYLCASSRPTGGRFEVLTFGAGSRLTVL.

The genes are TRBV21-1 and TRBJ1-6. TRBV21-1 is a documented pseudogene. CDR3 length: 17 residues. CDR3 DNA: TGTGCCAGCAGCAAAGTCCACCAGGACTGGGGAAATTCACCCCTCCACTTT. Its protein product is CASSKVHQDWGNSPLHF.

The gene calls are TRBV6-4 and TRBJ2-3; maybe TRBD1 (5 bases). The germline gives CDR1 MRHNA, CDR2 SNTAGT. V gave up 6 bases and J gave up 3 bases, with 10 bases separating them. This CDR3 region has 13 residues. The CDR3 here is CASSFRQTDTQYF. For the CDR3, the DNA is TGTGCCAGCAGCTTCCGACAGACAGATACGCAGTATTTT.

The chain uses TRBV15 and TRBJ1-2; D is uncertain. V shed 0 bases and J shed 8 bases, with 7 bases lying between them. The CDR3 is 12 amino acids. Germline lookup yields CDR1 LNHNV and CDR2 YYDKDF (reference sequence). CDR3 loop: CATSRDLEGYTF. The CDR3 DNA follows: TGTGCCACCAGCAGAGATTTGGAGGGCTACACCTTC.

The rearrangement uses TRBV12-3 or TRBV12-4 and TRBJ1-3; TRBD1 might be the D (5 bases). The CDR3 length is 13 residues. V dropped 5 bases and J dropped 4 bases, with 9 bases sitting between them. CDR3 sequence reads: CASSGGVGNTIYF. The CDR3 coding sequence is TGTGCCAGCAGTGGAGGGGTCGGAAACACCATATATTTT.

Written as DNA, the CDR3 is TGTGCCAGCAGCCCAGCACGACAGGGCATTCCCGGCTATGGCTACACCTTC. It yields the protein CASSPARQGIPGYGYTF. The chain employs TRBV7-9 and TRBJ1-2; 7 bases agree with TRBD1. Germline CDR1 and CDR2: SEHNR and FQNEAQ (reference sequence). J was trimmed by 4 bases and V by 5 bases; bases with no gene match: 16. This CDR3 comprises 17 residues.

This clone was counted once. V gene TRBV7-9 combines with J gene TRBJ2-1; 8 nucleotides align to TRBD2. This CDR3 has 14 residues. Germline V lookup: CDR1 SEHNR, CDR2 FQNEAQ (reference sequence). The trim removed 5 bases at V and 8 bases at J, leaving 8 bases unmatched. Here the CDR3 DNA reads TGTGCCAGCAGCAGAGCGGGAGCTGTGGATGAGCAGTTCTTC. Its translation: CASSRAGAVDEQFF.

Points on this clone: This sample includes further DNA sequences coding for the same CDR3. The chain has TRBV21-1 and TRBJ1-4. TRBV21-1 constitutes a pseudogene. This CDR3 is 15 amino acids long. CDR3 nucleotides: TGTGCCAGCAGGCCTTATCGGGGGGCCGGGGAAAAACTGTTTTTT. The encoded protein is CASRPYRGAGEKLFF.

V and J are TRBV5-1 and TRBJ2-7, with 7 bases lining up with TRBD1. Trimming at V came to 10 bases and at J to 6 bases, leaving 10 bases not matched to a gene. Germline V lookup: CDR1 SGHRS, CDR2 YFSETQ. CDR3 length: 12 residues. The CDR3 nucleotides are TGCGCCTCCCGGACAGGAAGTTCCGAGCAGTACTTC. It yields the protein CASRTGSSEQYF.

The rearrangement joins TRBV10-3 to TRBJ1-4; D gene ambiguous. The CDR3 sequence is 13 residues long. V gave up 3 bases and J gave up 4 bases, with 6 bases separating them. CDR1 is ENHRY and CDR2 is SYGVKD in the germline V gene. The CDR3 region is CAISDRSNEKLFF. The CDR3 bases are TGTGCCATCAGTGATAGGAGTAATGAAAAACTGTTTTTT.

The table lists this clone with a count of one. This CDR3 is CASSALGVEAFF. The CDR3 DNA reads as TGTGCCAGCAGCGCTCTCGGAGTTGAAGCTTTCTTT. The chain combines TRBV7-9 with TRBJ1-1, with D hard to call. Trimming removed 5 bases at V and 7 bases at J, with 11 bases between. In germline, CDR1 is SEHNR, CDR2 FQNEAQ (reference sequence). The CDR3 extends over 12 amino acids.

The chain recombines TRBV29-1 with TRBJ2-3; a weak D match, TRBD2 (5 bases). CDR3 length: 12 amino acids. Trimming removed 5 bases at V and 5 bases at J, with 11 bases between. Germline assignment: CDR1 SQVTM and CDR2 ANQGSEA. CDR3 protein: CSVSPEVDTQYF. CDR3 nucleotide sequence: TGCAGCGTTAGCCCGGAGGTAGATACGCAGTATTTT.

The genes are TRBV2 and TRBJ1-1; weak D call: TRBD1 (5 bases). Trimming stripped 5 bases from V and 1 base from J, with 5 bases between. Per germline, CDR1 SNHLY and CDR2 FYNNEI. The CDR3 sequence is 12 residues long. The CDR3 loop is CASSQGNTEAFF. CDR3 nucleotides: TGTGCCAGCAGTCAGGGGAACACTGAAGCTTTCTTT.

The rearrangement links TRBV7-3 to TRBJ1-6, with no clear D. This CDR3 spans 12 amino acids. Deletions cut 2 bases from V and 9 bases from J, with 5 bases between. The germline gives CDR1 SGHTA, CDR2 FQGTGA. CDR3 sequence reads: CASSLPGSPLHF. The CDR3 DNA reads TGTGCCAGCAGCTTACCGGGTTCACCCCTCCACTTT. Using reference TRBV7-3 and TRBJ1-6 for the parts outside the CDR3, the full variable domain is GAGVSQTPSNKVTEKGKYVELRCDPISGHTALYWYRQSLGQGPEFLIYFQGTGAADDSGLPNDRFFAVRPEGSVSTLKIQRTERGDSAVYLCASSLPGSPLHFGNGTRLTVT.

V usage is TRBV7-2 and J usage is TRBJ2-3; D gene unclear. The ends were cut back, 2 bases at V and 0 bases at J, with 6 bases in the middle. CDR1 is SGHTA and CDR2 is FQGNSA in the germline V gene. The CDR3 length is 14 residues. This CDR3 is CASSLFRSTDTQYF. CDR3 coding DNA: TGTGCCAGCAGCTTATTCCGGAGCACAGATACGCAGTATTTT.

The chain combines TRBV24-1 with TRBJ2-7, with 13 bases lining up with TRBD2. CDR1 KGHDR and CDR2 SFDVKD come from the germline V gene. Losses at the gene ends were 6 bases for V and 2 bases for J; bases not matched to a gene: 15. This CDR3 has 19 residues. The CDR3 region is CATSFGQTTGLAGTYEQYF. CDR3 DNA sequence: TGTGCCACCAGTTTTGGACAGACGACGGGACTAGCGGGAACCTACGAGCAGTACTTC.

This clone was observed a single time. The chain links TRBV6-5 to TRBJ1-2, with a possible D match to TRBD1 (6 bases). This CDR3 is built from 15 residues. The germline gives CDR1 MNHEY, CDR2 SVGAGI. Trimming stripped 2 bases from V and 4 bases from J, with 14 bases between. The CDR3 sequence is CASSYRPTGSYGYTF. CDR3 DNA: TGTGCCAGCAGTTACCGCCCCACAGGGTCCTATGGCTACACCTTC.

A single count supports this clone. V gene TRBV25-1 combines with J gene TRBJ1-2, with D possibly TRBD1 on 6 matching bases. CDR3 length: 14 amino acids. The germline V gene encodes CDR1 MGHDK and CDR2 SYGVNS. V dropped 4 bases and J dropped 2 bases, with 11 bases sitting between them. CDR3 sequence reads: CASSGGHLNYGYTF. Written as DNA, the CDR3 is TGTGCCAGCAGTGGGGGACACCTAAACTATGGCTACACCTTC.

The chain is built from TRBV6-6 and TRBJ1-2; 7 nucleotides align to TRBD1. The V gene's germline CDR1 is MNHNY and CDR2 SVGAGI (reference sequence). The junction had 8 bases not matched to a gene; V was cut back by 6 bases and J by 4 bases. This CDR3 spans 14 amino acids. CDR3 nucleotide sequence: TGTGCCAGCAGCCAACTTCGGGACAGCTATGGCTACACCTTC. Translating it yields CASSQLRDSYGYTF.